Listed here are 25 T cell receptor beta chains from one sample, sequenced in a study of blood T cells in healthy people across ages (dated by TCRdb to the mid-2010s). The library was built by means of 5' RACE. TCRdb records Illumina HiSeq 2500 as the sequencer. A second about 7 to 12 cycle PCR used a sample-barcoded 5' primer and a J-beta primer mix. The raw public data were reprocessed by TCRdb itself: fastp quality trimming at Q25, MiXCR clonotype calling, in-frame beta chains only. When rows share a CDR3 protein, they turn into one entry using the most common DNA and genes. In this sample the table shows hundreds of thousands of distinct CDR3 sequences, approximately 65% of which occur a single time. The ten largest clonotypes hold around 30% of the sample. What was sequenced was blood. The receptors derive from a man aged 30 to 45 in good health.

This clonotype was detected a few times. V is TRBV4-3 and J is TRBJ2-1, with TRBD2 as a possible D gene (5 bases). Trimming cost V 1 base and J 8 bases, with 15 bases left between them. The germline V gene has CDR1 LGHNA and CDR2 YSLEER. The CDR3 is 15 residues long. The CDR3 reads CASSQAATGNDEQFF. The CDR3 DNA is TGCGCCAGCAGCCAAGCGGCGACGGGGAATGATGAGCAGTTCTTC.

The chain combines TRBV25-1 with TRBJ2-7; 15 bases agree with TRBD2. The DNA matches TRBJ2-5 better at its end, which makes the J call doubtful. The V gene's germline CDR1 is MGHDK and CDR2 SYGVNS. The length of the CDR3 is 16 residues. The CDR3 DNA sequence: TGTGCCAGCAGTGGTGGGACTAGCGGGGGGAGGGAGACCCAGTACTTC. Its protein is CASSGGTSGGRETQYF.

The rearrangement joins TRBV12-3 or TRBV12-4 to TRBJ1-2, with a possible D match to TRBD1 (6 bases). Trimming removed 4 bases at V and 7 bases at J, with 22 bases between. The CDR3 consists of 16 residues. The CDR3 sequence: CASSSGGARSVAGYTF. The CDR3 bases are TGTGCCAGCAGTTCCGGGGGCGCAAGGTCGGTCGCTGGCTACACCTTC.

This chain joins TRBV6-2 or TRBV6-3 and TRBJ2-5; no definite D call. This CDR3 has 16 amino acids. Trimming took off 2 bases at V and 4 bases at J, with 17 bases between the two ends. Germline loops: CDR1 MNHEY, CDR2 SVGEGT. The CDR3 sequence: CASSYRRPWGGETQYF. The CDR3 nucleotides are TGTGCCAGCAGTTACCGAAGGCCGTGGGGTGGAGAGACCCAGTACTTC.

CDR3 in amino acids: CASSRRGVAGARTDTQYF. The CDR3 DNA is TGTGCCAGCAGTCGCCGAGGGGTAGCGGGGGCCCGCACAGATACGCAGTATTTT. V is TRBV6-2 or TRBV6-3 and J is TRBJ2-3; 9 bases line up with TRBD2. Germline V gene sequence: CDR1 MNHEY, CDR2 SVGEGT. The CDR3 has 18 amino acids. The J segment lost 1 base and the V segment lost 5 bases, leaving 13 bases of the junction unmatched.

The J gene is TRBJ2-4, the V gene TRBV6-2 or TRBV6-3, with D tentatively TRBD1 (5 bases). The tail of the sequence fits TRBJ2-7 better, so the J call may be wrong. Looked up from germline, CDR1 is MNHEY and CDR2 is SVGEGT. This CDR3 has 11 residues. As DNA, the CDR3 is TGTGCCAGCACACAGGTTGGCGAGCAGTACTTC. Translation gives CASTQVGEQYF.

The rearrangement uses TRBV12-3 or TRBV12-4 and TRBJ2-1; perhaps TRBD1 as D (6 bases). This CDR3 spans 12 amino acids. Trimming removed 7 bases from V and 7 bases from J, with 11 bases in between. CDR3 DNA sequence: TGTGCCAGCACTCAGGACAGAAATGAGCAGTTCTTC. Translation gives CASTQDRNEQFF.

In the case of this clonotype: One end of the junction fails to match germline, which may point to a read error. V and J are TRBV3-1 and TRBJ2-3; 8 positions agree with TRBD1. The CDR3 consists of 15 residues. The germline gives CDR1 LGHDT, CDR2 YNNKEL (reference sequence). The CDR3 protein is CTSSQDRDRPDTQYF. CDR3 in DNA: TGTACCAGCAGCCAAGATCGGGACAGGCCAGATACGCAGTATTTT.

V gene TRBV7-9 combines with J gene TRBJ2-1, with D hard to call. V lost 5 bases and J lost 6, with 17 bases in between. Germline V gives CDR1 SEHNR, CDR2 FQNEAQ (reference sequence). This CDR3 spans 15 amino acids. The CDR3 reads CASSLLGSGSNEQFF. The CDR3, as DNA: TGTGCCAGCAGCCTACTCGGCTCAGGCAGCAATGAGCAGTTCTTC.

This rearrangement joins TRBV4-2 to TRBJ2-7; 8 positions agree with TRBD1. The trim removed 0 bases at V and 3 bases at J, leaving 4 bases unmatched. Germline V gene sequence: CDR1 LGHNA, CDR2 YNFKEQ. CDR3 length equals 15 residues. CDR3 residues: CASSQDGQGFYEQYF. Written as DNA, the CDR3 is TGTGCCAGCAGCCAAGATGGACAGGGTTTCTACGAGCAGTACTTC.

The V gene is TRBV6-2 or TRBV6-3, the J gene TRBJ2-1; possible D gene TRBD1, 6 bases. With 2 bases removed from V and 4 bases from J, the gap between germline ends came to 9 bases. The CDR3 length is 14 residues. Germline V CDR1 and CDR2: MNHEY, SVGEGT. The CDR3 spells CASSYRDRYNEQFF. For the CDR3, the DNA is TGTGCCAGCAGTTACCGCGACAGGTACAATGAGCAGTTCTTC.

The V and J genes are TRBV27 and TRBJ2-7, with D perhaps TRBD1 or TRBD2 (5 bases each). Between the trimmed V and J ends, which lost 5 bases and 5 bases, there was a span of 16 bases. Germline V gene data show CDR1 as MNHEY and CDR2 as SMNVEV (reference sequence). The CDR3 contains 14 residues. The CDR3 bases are TGTGCCAGCAGTCCGGGGCCCTCTTACCACGAGCAGTACTTC. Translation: CASSPGPSYHEQYF.

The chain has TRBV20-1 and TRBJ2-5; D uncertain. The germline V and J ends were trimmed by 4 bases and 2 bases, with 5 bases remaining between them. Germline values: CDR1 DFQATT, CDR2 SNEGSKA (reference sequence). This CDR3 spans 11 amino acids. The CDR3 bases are TGCAGTGCTATGATACAAGAGACCCAGTACTTC. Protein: CSAMIQETQYF.

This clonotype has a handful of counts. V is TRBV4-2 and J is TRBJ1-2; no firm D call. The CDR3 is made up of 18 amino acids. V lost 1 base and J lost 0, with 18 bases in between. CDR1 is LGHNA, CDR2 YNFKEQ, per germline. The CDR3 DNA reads TGTGCCAGCAGCCAAGTTAAGCCCGGCAGGCCCTCTAACTATGGCTACACCTTC. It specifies CASSQVKPGRPSNYGYTF.

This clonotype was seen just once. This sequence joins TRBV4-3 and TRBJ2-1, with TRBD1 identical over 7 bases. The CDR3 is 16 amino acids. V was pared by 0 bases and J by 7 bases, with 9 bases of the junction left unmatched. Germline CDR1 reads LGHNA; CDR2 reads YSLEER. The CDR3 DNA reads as TGCGCCAGCAGCCAAGATCCGGGACAGCCTAGAAATGAGCAGTTCTTC. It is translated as CASSQDPGQPRNEQFF.

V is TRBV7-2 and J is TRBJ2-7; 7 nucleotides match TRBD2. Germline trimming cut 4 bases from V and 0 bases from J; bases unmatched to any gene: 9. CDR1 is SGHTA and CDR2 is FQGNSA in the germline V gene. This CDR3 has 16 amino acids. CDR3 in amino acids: CASSYRKGRGSYEQYF. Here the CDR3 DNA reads TGTGCCAGCAGCTACCGGAAGGGGAGGGGCTCCTACGAGCAGTACTTC.

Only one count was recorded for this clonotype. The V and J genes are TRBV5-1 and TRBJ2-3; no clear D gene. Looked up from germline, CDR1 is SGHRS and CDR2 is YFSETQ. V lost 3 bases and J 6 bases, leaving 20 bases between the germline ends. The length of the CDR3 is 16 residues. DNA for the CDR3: TGCGCCAGCAGCTCGACCAGTACCAGAAACGCGGATACGCAGTATTTT. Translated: CASSSTSTRNADTQYF.

The CDR3 here is CASSPRDGHGYTF. Written as DNA, the CDR3 is TGTGCCAGCTCACCACGGGACGGTCATGGCTACACCTTC. The V and J genes are TRBV18 and TRBJ1-2, with a possible D match to TRBD1 (5 bases). The CDR3 contains 13 residues. Trimming pared 1 base from V and 6 bases from J, leaving 9 bases between. CDR1 is KGHSH and CDR2 is LQKENI in the germline V gene.

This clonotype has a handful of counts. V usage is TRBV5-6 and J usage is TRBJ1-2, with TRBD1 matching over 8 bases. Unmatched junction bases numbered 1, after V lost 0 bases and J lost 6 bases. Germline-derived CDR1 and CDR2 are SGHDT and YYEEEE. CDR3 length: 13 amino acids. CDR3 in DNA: TGTGCCAGCAGCTTGGCAGGGGGCCATGGCTACACCTTC. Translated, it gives CASSLAGGHGYTF.

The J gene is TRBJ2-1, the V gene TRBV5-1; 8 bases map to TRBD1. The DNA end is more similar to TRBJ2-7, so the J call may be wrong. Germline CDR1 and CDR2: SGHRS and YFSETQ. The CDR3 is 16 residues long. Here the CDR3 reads CASSLTTGGSYNEQYF. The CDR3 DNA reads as TGCGCCAGCAGCTTGACCACAGGGGGATCCTACAATGAGCAGTACTTC.

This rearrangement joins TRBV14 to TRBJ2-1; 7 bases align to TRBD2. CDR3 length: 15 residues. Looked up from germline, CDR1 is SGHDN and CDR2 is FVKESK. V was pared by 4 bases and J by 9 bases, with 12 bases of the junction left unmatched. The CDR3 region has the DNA TGTGCCAGCAGCCCCCGTCGAGCCGGGACTACTGAGCAGTTCTTC. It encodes CASSPRRAGTTEQFF.

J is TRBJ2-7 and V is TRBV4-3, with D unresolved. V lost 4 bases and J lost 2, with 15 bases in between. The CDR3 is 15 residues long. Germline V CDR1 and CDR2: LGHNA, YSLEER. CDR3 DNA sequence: TGCGCCAGCAGCCCCGCTTACCAGAAGGCCTACGAGCAGTACTTC. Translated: CASSPAYQKAYEQYF.

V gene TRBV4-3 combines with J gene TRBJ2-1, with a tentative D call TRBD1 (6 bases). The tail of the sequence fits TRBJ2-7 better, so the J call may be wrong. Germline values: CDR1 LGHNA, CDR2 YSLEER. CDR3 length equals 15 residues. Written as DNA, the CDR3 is TGCGCCAGCAGCCAAGAACAGGGTGGGACCTACGAGCAGTACTTC. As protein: CASSQEQGGTYEQYF.

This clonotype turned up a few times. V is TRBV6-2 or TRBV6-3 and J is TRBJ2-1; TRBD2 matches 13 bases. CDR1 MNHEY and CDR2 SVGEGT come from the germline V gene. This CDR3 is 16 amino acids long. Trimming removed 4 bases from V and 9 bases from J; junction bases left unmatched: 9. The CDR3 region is CASSSTGTSGVGEQFF. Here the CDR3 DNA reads TGTGCCAGCAGTTCCACCGGGACTAGCGGGGTCGGTGAGCAGTTCTTC.

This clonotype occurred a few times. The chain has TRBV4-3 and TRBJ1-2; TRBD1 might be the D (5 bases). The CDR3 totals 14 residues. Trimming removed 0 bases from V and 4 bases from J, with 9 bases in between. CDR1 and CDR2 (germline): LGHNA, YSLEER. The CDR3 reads CASSQDTGVYGYTF. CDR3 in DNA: TGCGCCAGCAGCCAAGATACAGGAGTCTATGGCTACACCTTC.